This entry lists 27 T cell receptor beta chains sequenced from one sample in a study of T-cell memory formation after mild COVID-19. Each CDR3 protein gets one entry after TCRdb re-called the 5' RACE reads with MiXCR. Of about half a million distinct CDR3 sequences listed, 18% are singletons. What was sequenced was PBMCs or a T cell subset sorted from them (not recorded which). Source of these receptors: an adult woman who had mild COVID-19 (a few samples of this study predate the infection). Cell type and time point are not known.

This clonotype has a handful of counts. The chain combines TRBV2 with TRBJ1-4; D not resolved. Trimming pared 4 bases from V and 8 bases from J, leaving 5 bases between. Looked up from germline, CDR1 is SNHLY and CDR2 is FYNNEI. The CDR3 runs 11 residues. DNA of the CDR3: TGTGCCAGCAGTGGGGAGGAAAAACTGTTTTTT. It is translated as CASSGEEKLFF.

The rearrangement uses TRBV20-1 and TRBJ2-3, with 9 positions matching TRBD1. Per germline, CDR1 DFQATT and CDR2 SNEGSKA (reference sequence). CDR3 length: 23 residues. Unmatched junction bases numbered 26, after V lost 0 bases and J lost 1 base. CDR3 loop: CSARDVAPRRDREWWDRTDTQYF. DNA of the CDR3: TGCAGTGCTAGAGATGTTGCCCCCCGCCGGGACAGGGAGTGGTGGGACCGCACAGATACGCAGTATTTT.

The chain couples TRBV27 to TRBJ1-5; D might be TRBD1 (5 bases). V was cut by 5 bases and J by 5 bases, with 19 bases left in between. The length of the CDR3 is 16 residues. Germline loops: CDR1 MNHEY, CDR2 SMNVEV (reference sequence). The CDR3: CASSAHGGDYYQPQHF. In DNA, the CDR3 is TGTGCCAGCAGTGCCCATGGGGGGGATTACTATCAGCCCCAGCATTTT.

The V and J genes are TRBV12-3 or TRBV12-4 and TRBJ1-4; D call uncertain. The CDR3 has 14 residues. V was cut by 6 bases and J by 5 bases, with 13 bases left in between. The CDR3 region is CASSPTGPNEKLFF. Written as DNA, the CDR3 is TGTGCCAGCAGCCCCACCGGACCGAATGAAAAACTGTTTTTT.

The chain couples TRBV5-1 to TRBJ1-2, with D possibly matching TRBD1 (5 bases). V lost 2 bases to trimming and J lost 2 bases, with 16 bases between them. CDR1 SGHRS and CDR2 YFSETQ come from the germline V gene. The CDR3 contains 16 residues. CDR3 sequence reads: CASSLGPWQGNYGYTF. The CDR3 nucleotides read TGCGCCAGCAGCTTAGGACCGTGGCAGGGAAACTATGGCTACACCTTC.

This clonotype turned up a few times. The chain recombines TRBV19 with TRBJ2-3; D is undetermined. Trimming removed 3 bases from V and 0 bases from J, with 10 bases in between. This CDR3 has 15 amino acids. Germline V CDR1 and CDR2: LNHDA, SQIVND (reference sequence). In nucleotides, the CDR3 is TGTGCCAGTAGTATGAGACCGTTCAGCACAGATACGCAGTATTTT. Its translation is CASSMRPFSTDTQYF.

This chain joins TRBV15 and TRBJ1-2; D is perhaps TRBD1 (5 bases). Germline CDR1 and CDR2: LNHNV and YYDKDF (reference sequence). V lost 3 bases to trimming and J lost 3 bases, with 14 bases between them. The CDR3 consists of 15 residues. CDR3 sequence reads: CATSSPQGFDYGYTF. Here the CDR3 DNA reads TGTGCCACCAGCAGCCCCCAGGGTTTCGACTATGGCTACACCTTC. Full variable domain (outside the CDR3, taken from reference TRBV15 and TRBJ1-2): DAMVIQNPRYQVTQFGKPVTLSCSQTLNHNVMYWYQQKSSQAPKLLFHYYDKDFNNEADTPDNFQSRRPNTSFCFLDIRSPGLGDTAMYLCATSSPQGFDYGYTFGSGTRLTVV.

This clonotype was seen ten or more times. The chain combines TRBV2 with TRBJ2-3; D is unresolved. The germline gives CDR1 SNHLY, CDR2 FYNNEI. V lost 6 bases to trimming and J lost 3 bases, with 10 bases between them. The CDR3 extends over 13 amino acids. The CDR3 coding sequence is TGTGCCAGCAGCTCCTTGGGAACAGATACGCAGTATTTT. This codes for CASSSLGTDTQYF.

This clonotype occurred a few times. The rearrangement links TRBV12-3 or TRBV12-4 to TRBJ2-4; 9 positions agree with TRBD2. This CDR3 region has 18 residues. V dropped 5 bases and J dropped 3; count of bases not matched to a gene: 14. CDR3 sequence (DNA): TGTGCCAGCAGTATATCCCCAGGAGCGGGGGGTTACAAAAACATTCAGTACTTC. Its translation is CASSISPGAGGYKNIQYF.

This chain connects TRBV7-9 to TRBJ1-2; D may be TRBD1 (5 bases). The CDR3 runs to 14 residues. Germline V gene lookup returns CDR1 SEHNR and CDR2 FQNEAQ (reference sequence). The V and J ends lost 5 bases and 5 bases respectively, with 15 bases between them. This CDR3 reads CASSPLGAEYGYTF. CDR3 coding DNA: TGTGCCAGCAGCCCCCTTGGGGCTGAGTATGGCTACACCTTC.

The chain uses TRBV7-9 and TRBJ1-2; perhaps TRBD1 as D (6 bases). The ends were cut back, 5 bases at V and 4 bases at J, with 20 bases in the middle. The CDR3 covers 16 residues. CDR1 is SEHNR, CDR2 FQNEAQ, per germline (reference sequence). The CDR3 sequence is CASSPESRGRTYGYTF. CDR3 nucleotide sequence: TGTGCCAGCAGCCCCGAGAGCCGGGGGCGCACCTATGGCTACACCTTC.

This clonotype came up a few times. This chain joins TRBV25-1 and TRBJ2-1; D ambiguous. CDR3 length: 12 amino acids. Trimming cost V 1 base and J 10 bases, with 8 bases left between them. Germline CDR1 reads MGHDK; CDR2 reads SYGVNS. This CDR3 is CASSEWVGEQFF. The CDR3 nucleotides are TGTGCCAGCAGTGAATGGGTTGGAGAGCAGTTCTTC.

J is TRBJ1-5 and V is TRBV10-3; 7 nucleotides align to TRBD1. The CDR3 loop spans 16 amino acids. V lost 3 bases to trimming and J lost 1 base; unmatched junction nucleotides: 6. Germline CDR1 ENHRY, CDR2 SYGVKD. DNA of the CDR3: TGTGCCATCAGTGATGGGGACAGATCGAGCAATCAGCCCCAGCATTTT. Amino acid sequence: CAISDGDRSSNQPQHF.

This clonotype turned up a few times. The rearrangement links TRBV4-3 to TRBJ2-1; 14 positions agree with TRBD2. Losses at the gene ends were 4 bases for V and 9 bases for J; bases not matched to a gene: 11. The CDR3 runs to 17 residues. CDR1 and CDR2 from the germline V gene are LGHNA and YSLEER. The CDR3 reads CASSRREGLAGVSEQFF. The CDR3 bases are TGCGCCAGCAGCCGCCGCGAGGGACTAGCGGGAGTAAGTGAGCAGTTCTTC.

In its sample, this clonotype was seen many times. The chain has TRBV10-3 and TRBJ2-7; 12 positions agree with TRBD1. The CDR3 consists of 16 residues. Germline V gives CDR1 ENHRY, CDR2 SYGVKD. Trimming cost V 2 bases and J 3 bases; bases outside gene matches: 5. The CDR3 DNA reads TGTGCCATCAGTGAGCCGGGACAGGGGGCCGACTACGAGCAGTACTTC. This encodes CAISEPGQGADYEQYF.

The chain recombines TRBV6-1 with TRBJ1-2; tentatively, D is TRBD1 (6 bases). The ends were cut back, 0 bases at V and 7 bases at J, with 9 bases in the middle. Looked up from germline, CDR1 is MNHNS and CDR2 is SASEGT. The CDR3 spans 13 residues. The CDR3 DNA sequence: TGTGCCAGCAGTGAAGCGGGGGGCTTTGGCTACACCTTC. Translating gives CASSEAGGFGYTF.

This clonotype was recorded a few times. The chain recombines TRBV6-2 or TRBV6-3 with TRBJ2-3; 8 bases fit TRBD1. Germline values: CDR1 MNHEY, CDR2 SVGEGT. CDR3 length: 14 residues. Unmatched junction bases numbered 6, after V lost 6 bases and J lost 4 bases. CDR3 sequence reads: CASSNRGSPDTQYF. In DNA, the CDR3 is TGTGCCAGCAGCAACAGGGGGTCCCCAGATACGCAGTATTTT.

This clonotype was found a few times. The CDR3 sequence: CSARDARISNQPQHF. The CDR3 DNA follows: TGCAGTGCTAGAGATGCCCGGATTAGCAATCAGCCCCAGCATTTT. The chain joins TRBV20-1 to TRBJ1-5; D gene unclear. The germline V and J ends were trimmed by 0 bases and 0 bases, with 9 bases remaining between them. CDR3 length: 15 amino acids. The V gene's germline CDR1 is DFQATT and CDR2 SNEGSKA (reference sequence).

This clonotype has just a few counts. The chain is built from TRBV3-1 and TRBJ2-7, with unresolved D. This CDR3 is 15 amino acids long. Germline V gene data show CDR1 as LGHDT and CDR2 as YNNKEL (reference sequence). V was trimmed by 4 bases and J by 1 base, leaving 14 bases between them. The CDR3 DNA reads TGTGCCAGCAGCCCTGGACGATCTCGGTCCTACGAGCAGTACTTC. It is translated as CASSPGRSRSYEQYF.

The V and J genes are TRBV5-6 and TRBJ2-7; the D is unclear. The CDR3 consists of 12 residues. Trimming cost V 5 bases and J 3 bases, with 9 bases left between them. Germline assignment: CDR1 SGHDT and CDR2 YYEEEE. This CDR3 reads CASSSAGYEQYF. The CDR3 DNA reads TGTGCCAGCAGTTCGGCCGGCTACGAGCAGTACTTC.

This clonotype was picked up many times. J is TRBJ2-1 and V is TRBV12-3 or TRBV12-4; D possibly uses TRBD1 or TRBD2 (5 bases each). The CDR3 spans 15 residues. V dropped 10 bases and J dropped 5 bases, with 21 bases sitting between them. CDR3 coding DNA: TGTGCCACCTCGATATTAATGGGGCGGGACAATGAGCAGTTCTTC. Protein: CATSILMGRDNEQFF.

The V gene is TRBV21-1, the J gene TRBJ2-3; TRBD1, the D gene given by the table, was not confirmed from the DNA. TRBV21-1 is annotated as a pseudogene. CDR3 length equals 15 residues. The CDR3: CASSKADSRTDTQYF. CDR3 DNA: TGTGCCAGCAGCAAAGCCGACAGCCGCACAGATACGCAGTATTTT.

The chain uses TRBV7-3 and TRBJ2-6; D might be TRBD1 (6 bases). Trimming pared 2 bases from V and 0 bases from J, leaving 11 bases between. The CDR3 is 17 residues long. Per the germline V gene, CDR1 is SGHTA and CDR2 is FQGTGA. Here the CDR3 reads CASSLYVRGSGANVLTF. The CDR3 nucleotides read TGTGCCAGCAGCTTATACGTCAGGGGCTCTGGGGCCAACGTCCTGACTTTC. Combining the CDR3 with reference TRBV7-3 and TRBJ2-6 gives the whole variable domain GAGVSQTPSNKVTEKGKYVELRCDPISGHTALYWYRQSLGQGPEFLIYFQGTGAADDSGLPNDRFFAVRPEGSVSTLKIQRTERGDSAVYLCASSLYVRGSGANVLTFGAGSRLTVL.

The chain links TRBV6-5 to TRBJ2-2; 7 bases match TRBD1. The CDR3 is 15 residues long. With V trimmed by 5 bases and J by 3 bases, 6 bases remained unmatched. CDR1 is MNHEY, CDR2 SVGAGI, per germline. The CDR3 loop is CASSPGTDDTGELFF. CDR3 sequence (DNA): TGTGCCAGCAGTCCCGGGACAGACGACACCGGGGAGCTGTTTTTT.

V is TRBV19 and J is TRBJ1-2, with D unresolved. Germline V CDR1 and CDR2: LNHDA, SQIVND (reference sequence). The CDR3 runs to 15 residues. Between the trimmed V and J ends, which lost 6 bases and 4 bases, there was a span of 18 bases. The CDR3 coding sequence is TGTGCCAGTAGCCCGGGGTACGGGCTTACCTATGGCTACACCTTC. It specifies CASSPGYGLTYGYTF.

The V and J genes are TRBV25-1 and TRBJ2-2; 7 bases are a match to TRBD2. Germline trimming cut 1 base from V and 6 bases from J; bases unmatched to any gene: 2. The CDR3 length is 14 residues. CDR1 and CDR2 from the germline V gene are MGHDK and SYGVNS. CDR3 residues: CASSEWGGPGELFF. The CDR3 bases are TGTGCCAGCAGTGAATGGGGGGGTCCCGGGGAGCTGTTTTTT.

The rearrangement joins TRBV29-1 to TRBJ1-1, with D perhaps TRBD1 (6 bases). V lost 0 bases and J lost 6, with 8 bases in between. Germline V CDR1 and CDR2: SQVTM, ANQGSEA. The CDR3 extends over 12 amino acids. The DNA of the CDR3 is TGCAGCGTTGAAGAAGGGGGTGCTGAAGCTTTCTTT. The encoded protein is CSVEEGGAEAFF.